The 30 T cell receptor beta chains reported below all come from one sample, sequenced in a study of T cells in Graves' hyperthyroidism and ophthalmopathy. Using RNA transcripts as the source, TCR beta CDR3 regions were amplified. HTBI primers were used for first-round RT-PCR of the TCR CDR3. TCRdb reanalysed the multiplex PCR reads using MiXCR and keeps one entry per CDR3 protein. The profile covers 600,000 to 700,000 distinct CDR3 sequences, with approximately 42% appearing a single time and about 7.7% taken by the ten largest. Specimen: peripheral blood or thyroid tissue (not recorded which). The source is an adult man with Graves' disease, either hyperthyroidism or ophthalmopathy (not recorded which).

J is TRBJ1-1 and V is TRBV12-3 or TRBV12-4, with D unclear. This CDR3 comprises 14 residues. Between the trimmed V and J ends, which lost 10 bases and 0 bases, there was a span of 15 bases. CDR3 DNA sequence: TGTGCCACCTCCCGGGCAGTGATGAACACTGAAGCTTTCTTT. It codes for CATSRAVMNTEAFF.

This clonotype has only one observation. The genes are TRBV7-9 and TRBJ2-7; D might be TRBD1 (6 bases). The V end lost 5 bases, the J end lost 2 bases, and 19 bases lay between the germline ends. Per the germline V gene, CDR1 is SEHNR and CDR2 is FQNEAQ (reference sequence). This CDR3 contains 16 residues. The CDR3 region is CASSPAGAQGTYEQYF. CDR3 sequence (DNA): TGTGCCAGCAGCCCAGCCGGGGCACAGGGAACCTACGAGCAGTACTTC.

The CDR3 DNA follows: TGTGCCACCAGTGACGTGGAGCCCCGGGATACGCAGTATTTT. It is translated as CATSDVEPRDTQYF. This chain joins TRBV24-1 and TRBJ2-3; no reliable D call. CDR1 is KGHDR, CDR2 SFDVKD, per germline. With 4 bases removed from V and 6 bases from J, the gap between germline ends came to 13 bases. The CDR3 covers 14 residues.

V and J are TRBV7-8 and TRBJ1-3; no reliable D call. This CDR3 is built from 15 residues. Germline V gene data show CDR1 as SGHVS and CDR2 as FQNEAQ. Trimming cost V 2 bases and J 4 bases, with 12 bases left between them. The CDR3 DNA reads as TGTGCCAGCAGCTTAACGAGGGCACCAGGAAACACCATATATTTT. Amino acids: CASSLTRAPGNTIYF.

This clonotype has only a few counts. This chain joins TRBV4-1 and TRBJ2-2; tentatively, D is TRBD1 (5 bases). Trimming took off 0 bases at V and 6 bases at J, with 11 bases between the two ends. From germline, CDR1 is MGHRA and CDR2 YSYEKL. This CDR3 spans 15 amino acids. CDR3 coding DNA: TGCGCCAGCAGCCAAGAGCGGCAGGGTTCCGGGGAGCTGTTTTTT. This codes for CASSQERQGSGELFF.

This clonotype was seen a single time. The gene calls are TRBV5-1 and TRBJ1-1; perhaps TRBD1 as D (5 bases). The CDR3 extends over 15 amino acids. Germline CDR1 and CDR2: SGHRS and YFSETQ. The V end lost 4 bases, the J end lost 6 bases, and 19 bases lay between the germline ends. CDR3 in DNA: TGCGCCAGCAGCGCCCAGCAAGATGGGGGACCTGAAGCTTTCTTT. Encoded protein: CASSAQQDGGPEAFF.

This clonotype has ten or more counts. The V gene is TRBV11-3, the J gene TRBJ1-1, with TRBD1 as a possible D gene (5 bases). CDR1 is SGHNT, CDR2 YENEEA, per germline. The CDR3 covers 13 residues. V lost 1 base and J lost 11, with 14 bases in between. The CDR3 DNA follows: TGTGCCAGCAGCTTAGGATCGGGGCTGAGGGCTTTCTTT. Protein: CASSLGSGLRAFF.

V usage is TRBV3-1 and J usage is TRBJ1-1; 7 positions agree with TRBD1. J lost 0 bases, V lost 4 bases, and 11 bases had no gene match. This CDR3 spans 17 amino acids. CDR1 and CDR2 from the germline V gene are LGHDT and YNNKEL (reference sequence). This CDR3 reads CASSLPIEGAVNTEAFF. The CDR3 coding sequence is TGTGCCAGCAGCCTACCCATCGAGGGGGCCGTGAACACTGAAGCTTTCTTT.

This clonotype was counted only a few times. This chain connects TRBV12-3 or TRBV12-4 to TRBJ1-2, with no clear D. This CDR3 has 14 amino acids. Deletions cut 8 bases from V and 5 bases from J, with 18 bases between. The CDR3: CASWGTALGYGYTF. The DNA of the CDR3 is TGTGCCAGCTGGGGAACAGCTTTAGGTTATGGCTACACCTTC.

V and J are TRBV29-1 and TRBJ1-1, with 9 bases lining up with TRBD1. CDR1 and CDR2 (germline): SQVTM, ANQGSEA. V gave up 6 bases and J gave up 3 bases; unmatched junction bases: 5. The CDR3 totals 13 residues. The CDR3 DNA reads as TGCAGCGTCGACCGGGACAGGGACACTGAAGCTTTCTTT. Its protein product is CSVDRDRDTEAFF.

In the case of this clonotype: This may be a read error: a much more frequent sequence differs by one nucleotide. The gene calls are TRBV7-9 and TRBJ2-7; D is possibly TRBD1 or TRBD2 (5 bases each). Germline V gene data show CDR1 as SEHNR and CDR2 as FQNEAQ (reference sequence). The CDR3 totals 15 residues. V lost 5 bases and J 6 bases, leaving 20 bases between the germline ends. CDR3 protein: CASSPPGPILCEQYF. The CDR3 bases are TGTGCCAGCAGCCCACCGGGACCGATATTATGCGAGCAGTACTTC.

The J gene is TRBJ2-6, the V gene TRBV10-3, with 11 bases lining up with TRBD1. V shed 0 bases, J shed 2 bases, and the junction held 6 bases outside the gene matches. CDR1 ENHRY and CDR2 SYGVKD come from the germline V gene. This CDR3 spans 19 amino acids. DNA for the CDR3: TGTGCCATCAGTGAGTCGGACAGGGGGCGCTATACTGGGGCCAACGTCCTGACTTTC. This encodes CAISESDRGRYTGANVLTF.

This clonotype was seen at least ten times. The genes are TRBV24-1 and TRBJ2-2, with D unclear. The CDR3 is made up of 16 amino acids. With 4 bases removed from V and 0 bases from J, the gap between germline ends came to 11 bases. From germline, CDR1 is KGHDR and CDR2 SFDVKD. CDR3 sequence (DNA): TGTGCCACCAGTGACCCCGCAAATCCGAACACCGGGGAGCTGTTTTTT. It specifies CATSDPANPNTGELFF.

Points on this clonotype: A read error is possible here, since a much larger clone lies one base away. V is TRBV29-1 and J is TRBJ1-1; possibly TRBD1 for D (5 bases). The CDR3 length is 15 residues. Trimming removed 5 bases from V and 3 bases from J, with 19 bases in between. Per germline, CDR1 SQVTM and CDR2 ANQGSEA. As DNA, the CDR3 is TGCAGCGTTCATCCCCGGGCAGGGAAGGACACTGAAGCTTTCTTT. The encoded protein is CSVHPRAGKDTEAFF.

This clonotype has at least ten counts. This chain links TRBV14 with TRBJ2-6; 10 nucleotides match TRBD1. V shed 4 bases, J shed 2 bases, and the junction held 2 bases outside the gene matches. The CDR3 extends over 16 amino acids. CDR1 SGHDN and CDR2 FVKESK come from the germline V gene. The CDR3 DNA is TGTGCCAGCAGCCCAGGACAGGGGGCTGGGGCCAACGTCCTGACTTTC. Translated, it gives CASSPGQGAGANVLTF.

This chain uses TRBV7-9 with TRBJ1-2, with unresolved D. This CDR3 is 15 amino acids long. The V gene lost 5 bases and the J gene lost 4 bases, with 17 bases spanning the gap. Looked up from germline, CDR1 is SEHNR and CDR2 is FQNEAQ (reference sequence). Here the CDR3 reads CASSPRKEVVYGYTF. CDR3 DNA: TGTGCCAGCAGCCCCCGAAAGGAGGTGGTCTATGGCTACACCTTC.

This clonotype was observed a single time. This CDR3 reads CASSLWVGNQPQHF. The CDR3 DNA reads TGTGCCAGCAGTCTCTGGGTTGGCAATCAGCCCCAGCATTTT. This chain joins TRBV6-1 and TRBJ1-5; D is unresolved. The CDR3 loop spans 14 amino acids. Germline V gene lookup returns CDR1 MNHNS and CDR2 SASEGT. The V gene lost 5 bases and the J gene lost 2 bases, with 10 bases spanning the gap.

This clonotype came up once. The V gene is TRBV7-2, the J gene TRBJ1-6; D may be TRBD1 (5 bases). The CDR3 covers 16 residues. V shed 1 base and J shed 8 bases, with 15 bases lying between them. Germline V gives CDR1 SGHTA, CDR2 FQGNSA. The CDR3 protein is CASSLVAGGGDSPLHF. Written as DNA, the CDR3 is TGTGCCAGCAGCTTAGTGGCGGGGGGGGGAGATTCACCCCTCCACTTT.

This clonotype was counted a few times. J is TRBJ1-5 and V is TRBV9; perhaps TRBD1 as D (5 bases). Trimming pared 3 bases from V and 6 bases from J, leaving 19 bases between. Germline-derived CDR1 and CDR2 are SGDLS and YYNGEE. The CDR3 runs to 16 residues. CDR3: CASSAYANPGIQPQHF. The CDR3 DNA reads as TGTGCCAGCAGCGCTTACGCGAACCCAGGGATTCAGCCCCAGCATTTT.

This clonotype was counted many times. The genes are TRBV7-9 and TRBJ2-7; D not resolved. The CDR3 runs 13 residues. In germline, CDR1 is SEHNR, CDR2 FQNEAQ (reference sequence). The V end was cut by 1 base, the J end by 3 bases, with 7 bases between. CDR3 residues: CASSLGAGYEQYF. CDR3 DNA sequence: TGTGCCAGCAGCTTAGGGGCAGGCTACGAGCAGTACTTC.

This clonotype was counted a few times. The chain couples TRBV11-3 to TRBJ2-2; D is possibly TRBD1 (7 bases). Per the germline V gene, CDR1 is SGHNT and CDR2 is YENEEA. CDR3 length equals 14 residues. Trimming shortened V by 3 bases and J by 5 bases, and 10 bases separated the two germline ends. The CDR3: CASSFPGGTGELFF. CDR3 coding DNA: TGTGCCAGCAGCTTCCCAGGGGGGACCGGGGAGCTGTTTTTT.

The sample holds a few counts of this clonotype. The V gene is TRBV2, the J gene TRBJ2-7; 9 nucleotides align to TRBD1. The CDR3 has 15 residues. Per germline, CDR1 SNHLY and CDR2 FYNNEI. With 5 bases clipped from V and 3 bases from J, the junction kept 8 bases outside the gene matches. The CDR3 sequence is CASSYPGTGIYEQYF. In DNA form, the CDR3 reads TGTGCCAGCAGTTATCCCGGGACAGGGATCTACGAGCAGTACTTC.

This clonotype was picked up a small number of times. The rearrangement links TRBV2 to TRBJ1-1; possibly TRBD1 for D (6 bases). Trimming removed 6 bases from V and 7 bases from J, with 21 bases in between. This CDR3 has 15 residues. Germline V gene lookup returns CDR1 SNHLY and CDR2 FYNNEI. DNA for the CDR3: TGTGCCAGCAGACTCATGACAGGTTCTCTGGGTGAAGCTTTCTTT. This codes for CASRLMTGSLGEAFF. The full variable domain, with the rest looked up from reference TRBV2 and TRBJ1-1, is EPEVTQTPSHQVTQMGQEVILRCVPISNHLYFYWYRQILGQKVEFLVSFYNNEISEKSEIFDDQFSVERPDGSNFTLKIRSTKLEDSAMYFCASRLMTGSLGEAFFGQGTRLTVV.

V is TRBV2 and J is TRBJ2-3; D is undetermined. V was pared by 10 bases and J by 6 bases, with 14 bases between. In germline, CDR1 is SNHLY, CDR2 FYNNEI. The CDR3 is 12 residues long. The CDR3 is CATPFPWDTQYF. CDR3 coding DNA: TGTGCCACCCCGTTCCCATGGGATACGCAGTATTTT.

This clonotype was detected only a few times. The CDR3 nucleotides are TGCAGTGCCCAAAAGGGGATAGCGGGGGACGGGGAGACCCAGTACTTC. Residues: CSAQKGIAGDGETQYF. V usage is TRBV20-1 and J usage is TRBJ2-5, with TRBD2 identical over 9 bases. The V gene's germline CDR1 is DFQATT and CDR2 SNEGSKA (reference sequence). V shed 6 bases, J shed 5 bases, and the junction held 16 bases outside the gene matches. The CDR3 is 16 amino acids.

This chain uses TRBV7-9 with TRBJ1-2; D is perhaps TRBD1 (6 bases). The CDR3 has 15 amino acids. Between the trimmed V and J ends, which lost 5 bases and 8 bases, there was a span of 21 bases. Per the germline V gene, CDR1 is SEHNR and CDR2 is FQNEAQ (reference sequence). CDR3 DNA sequence: TGTGCCAGCAGCCGATACCAGACAGGCGGAGGGGGCTACACCTTC. Translated: CASSRYQTGGGGYTF.

V usage is TRBV24-1 and J usage is TRBJ2-5; D call uncertain. The V gene lost 4 bases and the J gene lost 0 bases, with 8 bases spanning the gap. Germline V lookup: CDR1 KGHDR, CDR2 SFDVKD. The CDR3 has 14 residues. CDR3 sequence (DNA): TGTGCCACCAGTGAAGGGCACAACCAAGAGACCCAGTACTTC. Amino acids: CATSEGHNQETQYF.

The J gene is TRBJ2-7, the V gene TRBV11-2; 9 bases map to TRBD1. From germline, CDR1 is SGHAT and CDR2 FQNNGV. The CDR3 covers 16 residues. V shed 5 bases and J 5 bases; nucleotides not matched to a gene: 13. The CDR3 nucleotides read TGTGCCAGCAGCCAATTGGGTACTGGGACAGGGAACGAGCAGTACTTC. Amino acids: CASSQLGTGTGNEQYF.

The genes are TRBV10-3 and TRBJ1-1, with D unresolved. The germline CDR1 and CDR2 sequences are ENHRY and SYGVKD. The CDR3 has 13 amino acids. V lost 8 bases to trimming and J lost 0 bases, with 10 bases between them. CDR3 sequence (DNA): TGTGCCATCTTGGCGGAGATGAACACTGAAGCTTTCTTT. This gives the protein CAILAEMNTEAFF.

Remarks on this clonotype: One junction end does not reproduce the germline sequence, and a read error may be involved. The rearrangement uses TRBV7-2 and TRBJ2-5; 8 bases fit TRBD2. The CDR3 runs 16 residues. CDR1 and CDR2 from the germline V gene are SGHTA and FQGNSA. The CDR3 coding sequence is TGTGCCTGCAGCTTAGCGGGGACTATGCCCGGGGAGACCCAGTACTTC. Translation: CACSLAGTMPGETQYF.